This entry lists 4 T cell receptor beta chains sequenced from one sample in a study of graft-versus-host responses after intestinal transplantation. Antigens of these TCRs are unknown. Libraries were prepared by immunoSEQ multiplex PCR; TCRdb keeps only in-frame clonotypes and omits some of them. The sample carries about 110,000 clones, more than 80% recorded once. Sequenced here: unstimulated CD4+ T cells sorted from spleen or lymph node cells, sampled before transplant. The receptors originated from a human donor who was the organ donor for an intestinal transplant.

For the CDR3, the DNA is TGTGCCAGCAGGCGCACCGGGACTAGCGGGGGGCCGGCAGATACGCAGTATTTT. This sequence encodes CASRRTGTSGGPADTQYF. The chain recombines TRBV7-2 with TRBJ2-3, with TRBD2 matching 15 bases. V lost 6 bases and J lost 4; bases outside the gene matches: 11. The CDR3 is 18 residues long. CDR1 is SGHTA, CDR2 FQGNSA, per germline.

The CDR3 is CSVLGTAGFTRETQYF. The CDR3 coding sequence is TGCAGCGTTCTCGGGACGGCTGGTTTTACACGAGAGACCCAGTACTTC. V usage is TRBV29-1 and J usage is TRBJ2-5; perhaps D is TRBD1 or TRBD2 (5 bases each). The germline V gene has CDR1 SQVTM and CDR2 ANQGSEA. CDR3 length: 16 residues. V was pared by 5 bases and J by 4 bases, with 23 bases between.

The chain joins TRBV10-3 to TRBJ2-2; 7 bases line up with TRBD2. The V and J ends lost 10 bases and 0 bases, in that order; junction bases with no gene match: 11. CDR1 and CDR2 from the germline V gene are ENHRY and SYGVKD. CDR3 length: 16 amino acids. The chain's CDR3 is CATSGDLAANTGELFF. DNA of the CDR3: TGTGCCACCTCGGGGGACCTAGCGGCGAACACCGGGGAGCTGTTTTTT.

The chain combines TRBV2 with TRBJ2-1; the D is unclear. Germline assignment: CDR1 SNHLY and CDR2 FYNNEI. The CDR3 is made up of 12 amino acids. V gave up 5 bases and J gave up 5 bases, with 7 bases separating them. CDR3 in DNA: TGTGCCAGCAGTTTGTCGGACAATGAGCAGTTCTTC. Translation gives CASSLSDNEQFF.